Listed below are T cell receptor beta chains from one sample, sequenced in a study of STAT5B mutations in CD4+ large granular lymphocyte leukemia. TCRdb's table, derived via immunoSEQ multiplex PCR, lists solely in-frame clones and lacks some. The table has about 33,000 clones, 70% to 75% seen once; the top ten hold 0.25% to 0.35%. The source material was CD4+ T cells from blood buffy coats. These receptors were collected from a human donor in good health. Each CDR3 is given with its conserved first and last residue. Fields, in order: J gene, V gene, D gene, clone size, CDR3 protein, CDR3 DNA. D genes are given only for firm matches. Some rows have no size entry. The others give once, few or many, or a class for an expanded clone.

>TRBJ2-1|TRBV19|NA|NA
CASSPVRGNEQFF
TGTGCCAGTAGCCCAGTACGTGGCAATGAGCAGTTCTTC
>TRBJ1-2|TRBV7-8|NA|NA
CASSLGTGLLNYGYTF
TGTGCCAGCAGCTTAGGAACAGGGTTGCTCAACTATGGCTACACCTTC
>TRBJ1-2|TRBV5-1|NA|NA
CASSPAILDGYTF
TGCGCCAGCTCACCCGCCATCCTTGATGGCTACACCTTC
>TRBJ2-5|TRBV12-2|NA|few
CASRMEVKETQYF
TGTGCAAGTCGCATGGAGGTGAAAGAGACCCAGTACTTC
>TRBJ1-3|TRBV5-1|TRBD1|NA
CASSPEGASGNTIYF
TGCGCCAGCAGCCCCGAGGGGGCCTCTGGAAACACCATATATTTT
>TRBJ2-5|TRBV5-6|NA|NA
CASSPRWRKETQYF
TGTGCCAGCAGCCCAAGGTGGAGAAAAGAGACCCAGTACTTC
>TRBJ2-5|TRBV10-3|NA|few
CAISESRGLETQYF
TGTGCCATCAGTGAGTCGAGGGGTTTGGAGACCCAGTACTTC
>TRBJ1-5|TRBV19|NA|NA
CASSIAGGTGDQPQHF
TGTGCCAGTAGTATAGCGGGGGGCACAGGTGATCAGCCCCAGCATTTT
>TRBJ2-2|TRBV19|NA|once
CASSIGGSTGELFF
TGTGCCAGTAGTATCGGGGGCAGCACCGGGGAGCTGTTTTTT
>TRBJ1-1|TRBV7-2|NA|NA
CASSPSRVQHTEAFF
TGTGCCAGCAGCCCAAGCCGGGTTCAGCACACTGAAGCTTTCTTT
>TRBJ1-4|TRBV30|NA|NA
CAWSRGPPNEKLFF
TGTGCCTGGAGTCGCGGGCCCCCTAATGAAAAACTGTTTTTT
>TRBJ1-4|TRBV6-6|NA|NA
CASSYSKDGAQKLFF
TGTGCCAGCAGTTACTCGAAAGACGGGGCGCAAAAACTGTTTTTT
>TRBJ2-7|TRBV25-1|NA|NA
CASSEVGEVSDEQYF
TGTGCCAGCAGTGAAGTGGGAGAGGTATCCGACGAGCAGTACTTC
>TRBJ2-1|TRBV30|TRBD2|NA
CAWSFRGLAGNEQFF
TGTGCCTGGAGTTTTAGGGGACTAGCGGGGAATGAGCAGTTCTTC
>TRBJ2-2|TRBV7-7|NA|NA
CASSTDRTGELFF
TGTGCTAGCAGCACCGATCGGACCGGGGAGCTGTTTTTT
>TRBJ2-5|TRBV10-1|NA|NA
CASRKRETQYF
TGCGCCAGCAGGAAACGAGAGACCCAGTACTTC
>TRBJ2-1|TRBV7-6|NA|NA
CASSSQMTSEQFF
TGTGCCAGCAGCTCACAAATGACGTCTGAGCAGTTCTTC
>TRBJ2-1|TRBV12-1|NA|NA
CASSLPTGVWIQGANYNEQFF
TGTGCCAGCAGCCTTCCTACGGGGGTCTGGATACAGGGGGCGAACTACAATGAGCAGTTCTTC
>TRBJ2-3|TRBV30|TRBD1|once
CAWISQGADTQYF
TGTGCCTGGATCAGCCAGGGGGCAGATACGCAGTATTTT
>TRBJ2-5|TRBV5-1|NA|NA
CASSLTPGGETQYF
TGCGCCAGCAGCTTGACCCCAGGCGGGGAGACCCAGTACTTC
>TRBJ1-5|TRBV30|NA|few
CAWSKDSIGNQPQHF
TGTGCCTGGAGTAAGGACTCGATAGGCAATCAGCCCCAGCATTTT
>TRBJ1-1|TRBV30|NA|NA
CALGGTEAFF
TGTGCGCTGGGGGGGACTGAAGCTTTCTTT
>TRBJ2-1|TRBV5-4|NA|once
CASSVGPGVAYNEQFF
TGTGCCAGCAGCGTTGGCCCGGGGGTAGCATACAATGAGCAGTTCTTC
>TRBJ2-7|TRBV5-6|NA|few
CASSLLQGLPYEQYF
TGTGCCAGCAGCTTATTACAGGGACTCCCCTACGAGCAGTACTTC
>TRBJ2-5|TRBV30|TRBD2|NA
CAWSNGRAGETQYF
TGTGCCTGGAGTAACGGGAGGGCCGGAGAGACCCAGTACTTC
>TRBJ1-1|TRBV7-8|NA|NA
CASSLGMNTEAFF
TGTGCCAGCAGCTTGGGCATGAACACTGAAGCTTTCTTT
>TRBJ1-2|TRBV2|TRBD1|NA
CASSSTPGQGLGYTF
TGTGCCAGCAGTTCAACACCGGGACAGGGGCTTGGCTACACCTTC
>TRBJ2-2|TRBV5-8|NA|NA
CASSFQGFLLTGELFF
TGTGCCAGCAGCTTCCAGGGGTTTTTGTTGACCGGGGAGCTGTTTTTT
>TRBJ1-2|TRBV5-4|NA|NA
CASSFFGGRKNGYTF
TGTGCCAGCAGCTTCTTTGGGGGACGGAAAAATGGCTACACCTTC
>TRBJ1-1|TRBV30|NA|once
CAWRLEGTAVPEAFF
TGTGCCTGGAGACTAGAGGGGACGGCGGTACCTGAAGCTTTCTTT
>TRBJ2-5|TRBV29-1|NA|NA
CSGGGGGQETQYF
TGCAGCGGAGGGGGAGGTGGACAAGAGACCCAGTACTTC
>TRBJ2-2|TRBV7-2|NA|NA
CASSLFGSDTGELFF
TGTGCCAGCAGCTTATTCGGGAGCGACACCGGGGAGCTGTTTTTT
>TRBJ1-1|TRBV5-1|NA|few
CASSLSQQGSAEAFF
TGCGCCAGCAGCTTATCTCAACAGGGAAGTGCTGAAGCTTTCTTT
>TRBJ1-1|TRBV29-1|NA|NA
CSVERGAGVTEAFF
TGCAGCGTTGAACGGGGGGCAGGGGTCACTGAAGCTTTCTTT
>TRBJ2-2|TRBV29-1|TRBD2|NA
CSVRLAGGLNTGELFF
TGCAGCGTTAGGCTAGCGGGAGGACTGAACACCGGGGAGCTGTTTTTT
>TRBJ1-2|TRBV5-1|NA|few
CASSRDEVYGYTF
TGCGCCAGCAGTAGGGATGAAGTGTATGGCTACACCTTC
>TRBJ2-1|TRBV29-1|TRBD2|NA
CSVRTSGGYNEQFF
TGCAGCGTAAGGACTAGCGGGGGGTACAATGAGCAGTTCTTC
>TRBJ1-6|TRBV28|NA|NA
CASSLWGRSSPLHF
TGTGCCAGCAGTTTATGGGGGAGGAGTTCACCCCTCCACTTT
>TRBJ2-3|TRBV2|TRBD2|few
CASREGLALITDTQYF
TGTGCCAGCAGAGAGGGACTAGCGCTTATCACAGATACGCAGTATTTT
>TRBJ2-1|TRBV16|TRBD2|NA
CASSQRLADNEQFF
TGTGCCAGCAGCCAGAGACTAGCGGACAATGAGCAGTTCTTC
>TRBJ2-5|TRBV11-2|TRBD2|NA
CASTLTSVQETQYF
TGTGCCAGCACCCTGACTAGCGTGCAAGAGACCCAGTACTTC
>TRBJ1-5|TRBV15|NA|NA
CATSRDKGQPQHF
TGTGCCACCAGCAGAGACAAGGGACAGCCCCAGCATTTT
>TRBJ1-1|TRBV18|NA|few
CASSLNMNTEAFF
TGTGCCAGCTCACTAAACATGAACACTGAAGCTTTCTTT
>TRBJ1-2|TRBV5-4|TRBD1|NA
CASSLETGGDWGYTF
TGTGCCAGCAGCTTGGAGACAGGGGGCGATTGGGGCTACACCTTC
>TRBJ1-6|TRBV7-9|TRBD1|NA
CASSMTGESSPLHF
TGTGCCAGCAGCATGACAGGGGAGAGTTCACCCCTCCACTTT
>TRBJ2-7|TRBV7-2|NA|NA
CASSLVSFDEQYF
TGTGCCAGCAGCTTAGTCAGTTTCGACGAGCAGTACTTC
>TRBJ1-3|TRBV4-2|NA|NA
CASSQAGEGGNTIYF
TGTGCCAGCAGCCAAGCAGGGGAGGGTGGAAACACCATATATTTT
>TRBJ2-3|TRBV7-2|NA|NA
CASSLPSTDTQYF
TGTGCCAGCAGCTTACCAAGCACAGATACGCAGTATTTT
>TRBJ2-7|TRBV29-1|NA|NA
CSVEEQGWNEQYF
TGCAGCGTTGAAGAACAGGGTTGGAACGAGCAGTACTTC
>TRBJ1-5|TRBV21-1|NA|few
CARPGQGYDQPQHF
TGTGCCAGGCCGGGACAGGGGTATGATCAGCCCCAGCATTTT
>TRBJ2-1|TRBV14|NA|NA
CASSQGYGAVSYNEQFF
TGTGCCAGCAGCCAAGGATATGGGGCTGTCTCCTACAATGAGCAGTTCTTC
>TRBJ2-7|TRBV29-1|TRBD1|NA
CSGGQGAGEQYF
TGCAGCGGGGGACAGGGGGCGGGCGAGCAGTACTTC
>TRBJ1-3|TRBV19|NA|NA
CASSTQSSGNTIYF
TGTGCCAGTAGCACACAGAGCTCTGGAAACACCATATATTTT
>TRBJ2-3|TRBV5-1|TRBD2|NA
CASSLVGSGDLKSTDTQYF
TGCGCCAGCAGCTTGGTAGGTAGCGGGGACCTTAAAAGCACAGATACGCAGTATTTT
>TRBJ2-5|TRBV2|NA|NA
CASSLLETQYF
TGTGCCAGCAGCCTCCTAGAGACCCAGTACTTC
>TRBJ2-5|TRBV2|NA|NA
CASSDFGGIQETQYF
TGTGCCAGCAGTGATTTTGGAGGGATCCAAGAGACCCAGTACTTC
>TRBJ2-1|TRBV5-4|NA|NA
CASSGRDRPYNEQFF
TGTGCCAGCAGCGGACGGGACCGACCCTACAATGAGCAGTTCTTC
>TRBJ2-5|TRBV27|TRBD2|NA
CASRAGLAGVETQYF
TGTGCCAGCAGGGCGGGACTAGCGGGAGTTGAGACCCAGTACTTC
>TRBJ1-2|TRBV18|NA|NA
CASSPEADYGYTF
TGTGCCAGCTCACCAGAGGCAGACTATGGCTACACCTTC
>TRBJ1-1|TRBV4-3|NA|NA
CASSRARYTEAFF
TGCGCCAGCAGCCGAGCGAGGTACACTGAAGCTTTCTTT